This entry features one T cell receptor (beta chain) sequence. The V gene's germline CDR1 is SGHTS and CDR2 YDEGEE. V gave up 4 bases and J gave up 3 bases; unmatched junction bases: 6. The CDR3 totals 15 residues. This sample was included in a study of blood T cell repertoires in COVID-19. Study in general: There were acute and convalescent COVID-19 samples, and they came from the United States, Italy and Spain.

As originally analysed: Reference gene primer amplification in the assay estimated nucleated cell counts. The protocol was immunoSEQ multiplex PCR, while the TCRdb copy is restricted to in-frame clones and leaves out a portion. That table supplies the V and J calls and clone size; D and trimming were determined from the DNA. The repertoire consists of some 380,000 clones, with 70% to 90% occurring once and the leading ten covering around 2.1%. The specimen was PBMCs or T cells enriched from blood (not recorded which). The sequence was obtained from a woman between 40 and 55 years old with acute COVID-19. This rearrangement joins TRBV5-8 to TRBJ1-2; 10 nucleotides match TRBD1. The CDR3 bases are TGTGCCAGCAGCCGACGACAGGGGGCGGACTATGGCTACACCTTC. It codes for CASSRRQGADYGYTF.